This is a list of T cell receptor beta chains from one sample in a study of cytomegalovirus exposure and HLA in healthy donors. TCRdb's table, derived via immunoSEQ multiplex PCR, lists solely in-frame clones and lacks some. Of 150,000 to 200,000 clones in the sample, about 84% were seen once. The sample consisted of PBMCs. The receptors derive from a man in his fifties or sixties in good health and CMV-seropositive. Both conserved end residues are part of each CDR3. A D gene is named only where the DNA matches it firmly. Some rows mark clone size as missing; the rest say once, few, many or name a class of expanded clone.

J,V,D,size,DNA,CDR3
TRBJ1-1,TRBV10-3,NA,NA,TGTGCCACCCTGGCTCCGGACAGTTACATGAACACTGAAGCTTTCTTT,CATLAPDSYMNTEAFF
TRBJ2-3,TRBV5-5,NA,NA,TGTGCCAGCAGCTTGGCTCGGGAAGATACGCAGTATTTT,CASSLAREDTQYF
TRBJ1-6,TRBV30,TRBD1,NA,TGTGCCTGGAGTAGTTTCGGGGACAGACGCAATTCACCCCTCCACTTT,CAWSSFGDRRNSPLHF
TRBJ2-7,TRBV29-1,NA,once,TGCAGCGTTGAGTTGCGTTCCTCTTTCTCCTACGAGCAGTACTTC,CSVELRSSFSYEQYF
TRBJ1-5,TRBV30,TRBD1,NA,TGTGCCTGGAGTAAAGACAGGGGGCGGAATCAGCCCCAGCATTTT,CAWSKDRGRNQPQHF
TRBJ1-2,TRBV15,TRBD1,NA,TGTGCCACCAGCGGCGCCCGACAGGGTGGTGGCTACACCTTC,CATSGARQGGGYTF
TRBJ2-4,TRBV9,TRBD2,NA,TGTGCCAGCAGCGTACGTAGCGGGAGTACGTCGGAGTTAAACATTCAGTACTTC,CASSVRSGSTSELNIQYF
TRBJ2-1,TRBV7-2,NA,NA,TGTGCCAGCAGCTTGCCGGGGGGCGGGGAGCAGTTCTTC,CASSLPGGGEQFF
TRBJ1-6,TRBV4-1,TRBD1,NA,TGCGCCAGCAGCCAAGGTTGGGCGGAAACAGGGGTTAAAAATTCACCCCTCCACTTT,CASSQGWAETGVKNSPLHF
TRBJ2-5,TRBV28,TRBD2,NA,TGTGCCAGCAGTTTCAGTGCCAGCGGGGAGATGGAGACCCAGTACTTC,CASSFSASGEMETQYF
TRBJ2-7,TRBV30,TRBD1,NA,TGTGCCTGGCGGACAGGATATTACGAGCAGTACTTC,CAWRTGYYEQYF
TRBJ1-1,TRBV18,NA,NA,TGTGCCAGCTCACCACCTACGGCAGGGGAAGCTTTCTTT,CASSPPTAGEAFF
TRBJ1-5,TRBV15,NA,few,TGTGCCACCAGCGAACCTCCGGGAAGGAGGCCCCAGCATTTT,CATSEPPGRRPQHF
TRBJ2-7,TRBV11-1,NA,NA,TGTGCCAGCAGCTTAGTTGGGGCCTCTTCCTACGAGCAGTACTTC,CASSLVGASSYEQYF
TRBJ2-7,TRBV18,NA,NA,TGTGCCAGCTCACCTGTTGGGGGGAACGAGCAGTACTTC,CASSPVGGNEQYF
TRBJ1-1,TRBV18,NA,NA,TGTGCCAGCTCACCGGGGCTTAACACTGAAGCTTTCTTT,CASSPGLNTEAFF
TRBJ1-2,TRBV5-1,TRBD1,NA,TGCGCCAGCAGCTTGTCAGGACAGGGGTTAGAAGGCTACACCTTC,CASSLSGQGLEGYTF
TRBJ1-2,TRBV4-1,NA,NA,TGCGCCAGCAGCCAAGGGGTTATTAGAGTAGGGGCCGGGGGGGGCTACACCTTC,CASSQGVIRVGAGGGYTF
TRBJ2-7,TRBV27,TRBD1,NA,TGTGCCAGCAGGACAGGGCACGACGAGCAGTACTTC,CASRTGHDEQYF
TRBJ2-1,TRBV2,TRBD1,NA,TGTGCCAGCACCACCGGGACAGGGTCCTACAATGAGCAGTTCTTC,CASTTGTGSYNEQFF
TRBJ1-4,TRBV5-6,TRBD1,NA,TGTGCCAGCAGCTCTCCCGGGACAGCAAATGAAAAACTGTTTTTT,CASSSPGTANEKLFF
TRBJ2-1,TRBV2,TRBD2,NA,TGTGCCAGCAGGGGCGATAGCGGGGGGCGGAGCTCCTACAATGAGCAGTTCTTC,CASRGDSGGRSSYNEQFF
TRBJ2-7,TRBV29-1,TRBD1,NA,TGCAGCGTTGGGGACAGGGGCTACGAGCAGTACTTC,CSVGDRGYEQYF
TRBJ1-1,TRBV7-9,NA,once,TGTGCCAGCAGCTTAAACACGAACACTGAAGCTTTCTTT,CASSLNTNTEAFF
TRBJ2-5,TRBV11-2,NA,NA,TGTGCCAGCAGCTTAGGAGGGGTCGCTCGGGGGGCTGGAGAGACCCAGTACTTC,CASSLGGVARGAGETQYF
TRBJ2-4,TRBV29-1,TRBD1,NA,TGCAGCCACCAGGACAGGGGGCTGTTAGACATTCAGTACTTC,CSHQDRGLLDIQYF
TRBJ1-1,TRBV7-2,NA,NA,TGTGCCAGCAGCTTAAAGGGGGTGGGCACTGAAGCTTTCTTT,CASSLKGVGTEAFF
TRBJ1-1,TRBV9,TRBD1,once,TGTGCCAGCGACCGCTTGGGACAGGGTTACACTGAAGCTTTCTTT,CASDRLGQGYTEAFF
TRBJ1-5,TRBV5-6,NA,NA,TGTGCCAGCAGCTTAAAACAGGGTGGTCAGCCCCAGCATTTT,CASSLKQGGQPQHF
TRBJ2-2,TRBV6-1,NA,once,TGTGCCAGCAGCCGGGACTGGAACACCGGGGAGCTGTTTTTT,CASSRDWNTGELFF
TRBJ2-5,TRBV30,NA,NA,TGTGCCTGGACATTGTTAGAGACCCAGTACTTC,CAWTLLETQYF
TRBJ1-4,TRBV2,TRBD1,NA,TGTGCCAGCAGTCAGGACAGGGAAGAAAAACTGTTTTTT,CASSQDREEKLFF
TRBJ2-1,TRBV29-1,TRBD2,NA,TGCAGCGTTGAGACGGGCTCCGGGGGGGAGTACAATGAGCAGTTCTTC,CSVETGSGGEYNEQFF
TRBJ2-2,TRBV11-1,NA,NA,TGTGCCAGCAGCTTAGGGGGCGCGTTGTCGGGGGAGCTGTTTTTT,CASSLGGALSGELFF
TRBJ1-1,TRBV5-1,NA,NA,TGCGCCAGCAGTGGGGACTTGAACACTGAAGCTTTCTTT,CASSGDLNTEAFF
TRBJ1-2,TRBV5-1,NA,NA,TGCGCCAGCAGCTTGGGAACCGCCAGGGCTGGCTATGGCTACACCTTC,CASSLGTARAGYGYTF
TRBJ2-1,TRBV2,TRBD2,NA,TGTGCCAGCAGTGAATCTAGCGGTTACTACAATGAGCAGTTCTTC,CASSESSGYYNEQFF
TRBJ1-3,TRBV18,NA,NA,TGTGCCAGCTCATTTCTAACTCCCGGGCAGGGAAAAGCTGGAAACACCATATATTTT,CASSFLTPGQGKAGNTIYF
TRBJ2-7,TRBV11-2,TRBD1,NA,TGTGCCAGCAGCCCCGACAGGGTGCTCTACGAGCAGTACTTC,CASSPDRVLYEQYF
TRBJ2-5,TRBV9,TRBD2,NA,TGTGCCAGCAGCACCCCACCGGGACTAGCCGCGGAGACCCAGTACTTC,CASSTPPGLAAETQYF
TRBJ2-5,TRBV2,TRBD2,NA,TGTGCCAGGGCAGGGACTAGAGAGACCCAGTACTTC,CARAGTRETQYF
TRBJ2-3,TRBV6-5,NA,NA,TGTGCCAGCAGTTACTCTAGCGGCACAGATACGCAGTATTTT,CASSYSSGTDTQYF